This T cell receptor beta chain derives from a study of blood T cell repertoires in COVID-19. Trimming removed 3 bases at V and 10 bases at J, with 11 bases between. The CDR3 is 12 residues long. CDR1 is SGHDT and CDR2 is YYEEEE in the germline V gene. The repertoire was sequenced with immunoSEQ multiplex PCR; TCRdb's copy has only in-frame clones and lacks some. This sample yields 250,000 to 350,000 clones, of which approximately 85% are seen a single time; about 4.1% belongs to the top ten. The sequenced material came from PBMCs or T cells enriched from blood (not recorded which). The TCR comes from a woman in her thirties who had recovered from COVID-19. This chain links TRBV5-6 with TRBJ2-1, with D maybe TRBD1 (6 bases). CDR3 nucleotide sequence: TGTGCCAGCAGCTCAACAGGGAAGGAGCAGTTCTTC. Amino acid sequence: CASSSTGKEQFF.